The clone carrying this T cell receptor beta chain was recorded many times. Its target is unknown. Sample time point: newly diagnosed GD, antithyroid drugs for less than 3 months. Following extraction of RNA from PBMCs, that RNA was used to make the TCR library. This record comes from a study of regulatory T cells in long-lasting Graves disease. For the study at large: Antithyroid drug intake by newly diagnosed Graves' patients had lasted under 3 months.

Study-wide results and limits: Persistent-disease Graves' patients showed less TCR diversity than new cases. Persistent disease samples used TRBV28, TRBJ1-2 and TRBJ2-5 preferentially.

The CDR3 has 14 amino acids. Trimming cost V 4 bases and J 2 bases, with 11 bases left between them. Arm-PCR with iRepertoire HTBI primers amplified the CDR3 regions for these TCR beta libraries. TCRdb re-derived calls from the multiplex PCR reads in MiXCR, one entry per CDR3 protein. The sample has fewer than 500,000 distinct CDR3 sequences; under 20% are singletons. These data were likewise used in another study, on T cells in Graves' hyperthyroidism and ophthalmopathy.

This clonotype originated in a man aged 35-49 years with Graves disease. Sequenced material: peripheral blood mononuclear cells (PBMCs), taken at new diagnosis, from a patient treated with antithyroid drugs. The rearrangement links TRBV12-3 or TRBV12-4 to TRBJ2-5; D remains unclear. CDR3 loop: CASSSFSRQETQYF. The CDR3 region has the DNA TGTGCCAGCAGTTCGTTCAGCAGACAAGAGACCCAGTACTTC.